This TCR beta chain stems from a study of blood T cell repertoires in COVID-19. About the research overall: COVID-19 samples from acute and convalescent phases originated in the United States, Italy and Spain. Sample material is recorded as cDNA or gDNA derived from T cells, B-cell-depleted T cells, or PBMCs.

The authors' processing: Estimation of nucleated cell counts relied on the amplification of reference gene primers. The table came from immunoSEQ multiplex PCR; TCRdb's copy has only in-frame clones and leaves some out. That table is the source of V, J and clone size, and D and trimming were worked out from the DNA. The sample contains about 220,000 clones, about 90% of which appear only once. The germline V gene has CDR1 LNHDA and CDR2 SQIVND (reference sequence). CDR3 length: 13 residues. Trimming at V came to 5 bases and at J to 9 bases, leaving 8 bases not matched to a gene. The V gene is TRBV19, the J gene TRBJ1-2; 8 bases fit TRBD1. Source material: peripheral blood. This receptor was obtained from a woman aged 25 to 39 who had recovered from COVID-19. The CDR3 loop is CASSFGQGRSYTF. The CDR3 nucleotides read TGTGCCAGTAGTTTCGGACAGGGACGGAGCTACACCTTC.